These 16 T cell receptor beta chains share one sample of origin, sequenced in a study of control samples from healthy donors and cancer patients. Clones were read by immunoSEQ multiplex PCR, and TCRdb kept only the in-frame ones, dropping some. This sample yields about 51,000 clones, of which approximately 89% are seen a single time; about 1.4% belongs to the top ten. The sample comprised PBMCs. These receptors originate from a man between 35 and 55 years old with colorectal cancer.

CDR3 amino acids: CASSSLMNTEAFF. The CDR3 DNA reads TGCGCCAGCAGCTCACTGATGAACACTGAAGCTTTCTTT. J is TRBJ1-1 and V is TRBV5-1; D is ambiguous. The CDR3 is 13 residues long. Trimming stripped 3 bases from V and 0 bases from J, with 6 bases between. Germline loops: CDR1 SGHRS, CDR2 YFSETQ. Full variable domain (rest looked up from reference TRBV5-1 and TRBJ1-1): KAGVTQTPRYLIKTRGQQVTLSCSPISGHRSVSWYQQTPGQGLQFLFEYFSETQRNKGNFPGRFSGRQFSNSRSEMNVSTLELGDSALYLCASSSLMNTEAFFGQGTRLTVV.

The chain uses TRBV6-2 or TRBV6-3 and TRBJ2-3, with a possible D match to TRBD1 (6 bases). Germline lookup yields CDR1 MNHEY and CDR2 SVGEGT. The CDR3 runs to 13 residues. The V gene lost 2 bases and the J gene lost 4 bases, with 7 bases spanning the gap. The CDR3 protein is CASSYQGSDTQYF. DNA of the CDR3: TGTGCCAGCAGTTACCAGGGGTCAGATACGCAGTATTTT.

The genes are TRBV11-2 and TRBJ1-2; D possibly corresponds to TRBD1 (6 bases). Trimming cost V 0 bases and J 3 bases, with 11 bases left between them. Germline V gives CDR1 SGHAT, CDR2 FQNNGV. This CDR3 has 15 residues. The CDR3: CASSLEAGVDYGYTF. The CDR3 DNA is TGTGCCAGCAGCTTAGAGGCAGGGGTAGACTATGGCTACACCTTC.

CDR3 region: CASSPPAGTAYEQYF. The CDR3 bases are TGTGCCAGCTCACCACCGGCAGGGACGGCCTACGAGCAGTACTTC. The gene calls are TRBV18 and TRBJ2-7; D could derive from TRBD1 or TRBD2 (5 bases each). V gave up 0 bases and J gave up 2 bases, with 11 bases separating them. The CDR3 has 15 residues. Germline CDR1 KGHSH, CDR2 LQKENI.

The chain uses TRBV9 and TRBJ2-3; 7 bases agree with TRBD2. Unmatched junction bases numbered 10, after V lost 4 bases and J lost 2 bases. The CDR3 contains 16 residues. From germline, CDR1 is SGDLS and CDR2 YYNGEE. Here the CDR3 reads CASSTGLADYTDTQYF. As DNA, the CDR3 is TGTGCCAGCAGCACCGGGCTAGCGGACTACACAGATACGCAGTATTTT.

The gene calls are TRBV7-9 and TRBJ2-7, with D perhaps TRBD2 (6 bases). CDR3 length equals 17 residues. V was pared by 7 bases and J by 1 base, with 23 bases between. CDR1 and CDR2 from the germline V gene are SEHNR and FQNEAQ (reference sequence). The CDR3 here is CASTPSQKKEGSYEQYF. DNA for the CDR3: TGTGCCAGCACCCCCTCCCAGAAGAAGGAGGGGTCCTACGAGCAGTACTTC.

This chain uses TRBV11-2 with TRBJ2-1, with 8 bases fitting TRBD2. CDR1 SGHAT and CDR2 FQNNGV come from the germline V gene. The junction had 13 bases not matched to a gene; V was cut back by 5 bases and J by 7 bases. The CDR3 is made up of 16 amino acids. CDR3 DNA: TGTGCCAGCAGCCCACGGACTAGCCCGAAAGGTAATGAGCAGTTCTTC. Translated, it gives CASSPRTSPKGNEQFF.

The rearrangement links TRBV28 to TRBJ1-2, with 7 nucleotides matching TRBD1. Looked up from germline, CDR1 is MDHEN and CDR2 is SYDVKM. CDR3 length equals 15 residues. V trimming: 4 bases; J trimming: 6 bases; junction bases outside the gene matches: 11. In DNA, the CDR3 is TGTGCCAGCAGTTCAGGGGGGGTGTTGAAGGATGGCTACACCTTC. Encoded protein: CASSSGGVLKDGYTF.

The chain joins TRBV4-3 to TRBJ2-6, with D tentatively TRBD1 (6 bases). The CDR3 covers 16 residues. Germline values: CDR1 LGHNA, CDR2 YSLEER. Trimming took off 1 base at V and 5 bases at J, with 12 bases between the two ends. The chain's CDR3 is CASSQGQEGRANVLTF. The CDR3 DNA follows: TGCGCCAGCAGCCAAGGACAGGAAGGCCGGGCCAACGTCCTGACTTTC.

V usage is TRBV10-3 and J usage is TRBJ1-5; tentatively, D is TRBD1 (5 bases). Trimming stripped 3 bases from V and 5 bases from J, with 11 bases between. This CDR3 is 14 amino acids long. Germline V gives CDR1 ENHRY, CDR2 SYGVKD. In DNA, the CDR3 is TGTGCCATCAGTGACAGGGTCTTCGATCAGCCCCAGCATTTT. It is translated as CAISDRVFDQPQHF.

The J gene is TRBJ1-5, the V gene TRBV12-3 or TRBV12-4; tentatively, D is TRBD1 (5 bases). V was cut by 6 bases and J by 4 bases, with 10 bases left in between. The CDR3 is 13 amino acids. The chain's CDR3 is CASSLGRNQPQHF. The CDR3 DNA sequence: TGTGCCAGCAGCCTGGGACGGAATCAGCCCCAGCATTTT.

The chain has TRBV7-8 and TRBJ2-7; 7 bases are a match to TRBD2. CDR1 is SGHVS, CDR2 FQNEAQ, per germline. V lost 2 bases, J lost 3 bases, and 7 bases stayed unmatched. CDR3 length equals 15 residues. The CDR3 sequence is CASSLLRTRNYEQYF. The CDR3 DNA sequence: TGTGCCAGCAGCTTACTACGGACTAGAAACTACGAGCAGTACTTC.

The chain uses TRBV6-5 and TRBJ2-5; D not resolved. The CDR3 sequence is 12 residues long. The V and J ends lost 5 bases and 5 bases respectively, with 9 bases between them. CDR1 is MNHEY, CDR2 SVGAGI, per germline. CDR3: CASSPTRETQYF. The DNA for the CDR3 is TGTGCCAGCAGTCCAACAAGGGAGACCCAGTACTTC.

The chain combines TRBV2 with TRBJ2-2; 8 nucleotides line up with TRBD1. The ends lost 4 bases at V and 4 bases at J; junction bases unmatched: 5. Germline CDR1 and CDR2: SNHLY and FYNNEI. The CDR3 length is 15 residues. The CDR3 loop is CASSVGGQGTGELFF. The CDR3 coding sequence is TGTGCCAGCAGTGTGGGAGGACAGGGCACCGGGGAGCTGTTTTTT.

The CDR3 DNA reads TGTGCCAGCAGTGTCCGGTCGAGTACGTTCTCCTACGAGCAGTACTTC. It specifies CASSVRSSTFSYEQYF. V usage is TRBV2 and J usage is TRBJ2-7; D is uncertain. Deletions cut 4 bases from V and 0 bases from J, with 16 bases between. This CDR3 comprises 16 residues. Germline CDR1 SNHLY, CDR2 FYNNEI.

The chain couples TRBV5-1 to TRBJ2-1; D ambiguous. The CDR3 loop spans 14 amino acids. The V end was cut by 6 bases, the J end by 15 bases, with 25 bases between. In germline, CDR1 is SGHRS, CDR2 YFSETQ. The CDR3 spells CASKDGTSLDSLFF. As DNA, the CDR3 is TGCGCCAGCAAGGACGGAACTTCCCTCGATAGTCTGTTCTTC.